The 10 T cell receptor beta chains reported below all come from one sample, sequenced in a study of blood T cell repertoires in COVID-19. This table comes from immunoSEQ multiplex PCR, and its TCRdb copy is limited to in-frame clones, with some not included. The repertoire holds some 200,000 clones, with more than 75% as singletons. Specimen: peripheral blood. The receptors were sampled from a woman aged 18-35 years who had recovered from COVID-19.

This chain joins TRBV18 and TRBJ2-1, with a weak D call TRBD1 (6 bases). V was cut by 4 bases and J by 2 bases, with 6 bases left in between. The CDR3 is 13 residues long. CDR1 is KGHSH and CDR2 is LQKENI in the germline V gene. In nucleotides, the CDR3 is TGTGCCAGCTCACGGACAGCCTACAATGAGCAGTTCTTC. This translates into CASSRTAYNEQFF.

This chain uses TRBV30 with TRBJ1-1, with D possibly matching TRBD1 (5 bases). Trimming took 6 bases from V and 0 from J, leaving 11 bases between them. The CDR3 totals 13 residues. Per germline, CDR1 GTSNPN and CDR2 SVGIG (reference sequence). In DNA form, the CDR3 reads TGTGCCTGCCGACAGCACATGAACACTGAAGCTTTCTTT. Its translation is CACRQHMNTEAFF.

V usage is TRBV9 and J usage is TRBJ2-1; the match to TRBD2 covers 7 bases. This CDR3 contains 16 residues. Germline CDR1 and CDR2: SGDLS and YYNGEE. J was trimmed by 5 bases and V by 2 bases; bases with no gene match: 10. CDR3 sequence reads: CASSVGLAGADNEQFF. CDR3 coding DNA: TGTGCCAGCAGCGTGGGGCTCGCGGGAGCTGACAATGAGCAGTTCTTC.

This clone was counted between two and nine times. This rearrangement joins TRBV19 to TRBJ2-2, with 10 bases fitting TRBD1. V lost 9 bases, J lost 6 bases, and 7 bases stayed unmatched. Looked up from germline, CDR1 is LNHDA and CDR2 is SQIVND (reference sequence). The CDR3 extends over 14 amino acids. This CDR3 reads CASRDRGWSGELFF. The CDR3 DNA is TGTGCCAGCCGGGACAGGGGATGGTCCGGGGAGCTGTTTTTT.

The chain is built from TRBV2 and TRBJ2-7; 14 bases agree with TRBD2. V lost 4 bases, J lost 7 bases, and 15 bases stayed unmatched. Germline values: CDR1 SNHLY, CDR2 FYNNEI. This CDR3 spans 18 amino acids. CDR3 DNA sequence: TGTGCCAGCAGTGGCCTTCTAACCGGGACTAGCGGGAGAATAGAGCAGTACGTC. This encodes CASSGLLTGTSGRIEQYV.

The rearrangement joins TRBV24-1 to TRBJ1-2; no clear D. Germline V gene sequence: CDR1 KGHDR, CDR2 SFDVKD. Trimming shortened V by 2 bases and J by 1 base, and 13 bases separated the two germline ends. The CDR3 is made up of 16 amino acids. In DNA, the CDR3 is TGTGCCACCAGTGATTCGCATAGCCCGCATAACTATGGCTACACCTTC. Its translation: CATSDSHSPHNYGYTF.

J is TRBJ2-7 and V is TRBV27, with 16 nucleotides matching TRBD2. The ends lost 5 bases at V and 4 bases at J; junction bases unmatched: 5. This CDR3 spans 16 amino acids. Per the germline V gene, CDR1 is MNHEY and CDR2 is SMNVEV (reference sequence). The DNA for the CDR3 is TGTGCCAGCAGTCTAAGGGGACTAGCGGGAGGGTACGAGCAGTACGTC. Translated: CASSLRGLAGGYEQYV.

The chain is built from TRBV5-5 and TRBJ1-6; 7 nucleotides align to TRBD1. Per germline, CDR1 SGHKS and CDR2 YYEKEE (reference sequence). The CDR3 has 15 residues. The trim removed 4 bases at V and 8 bases at J, leaving 9 bases unmatched. The CDR3 bases are TGTGCCAGCAGCCGTGGGACAGTAGGAGATTCACCCCTCCACTTT. Encoded protein: CASSRGTVGDSPLHF.

The J gene is TRBJ1-5, the V gene TRBV27, with D tentatively TRBD1 (6 bases). Germline V lookup: CDR1 MNHEY, CDR2 SMNVEV (reference sequence). The CDR3 spans 13 residues. V shed 3 bases and J shed 7 bases, with 10 bases lying between them. CDR3 nucleotides: TGTGCCAGCAGTTTGGGGGCTAGGCAGCCCCAGCATTTT. The encoded protein is CASSLGARQPQHF.

The V and J genes are TRBV21-1 and TRBJ1-4. TRBV21-1 is given as a pseudogene. The CDR3 loop spans 17 amino acids. CDR3 DNA: TGTGCCAGCCCCAGGTGGACTTGCACGAGGTCTAATGAAAAACTGTTTTTT. Translating gives CASPRWTCTRSNEKLFF.